Listed below are T cell receptor beta chains from one sample, sequenced in a study of cytomegalovirus exposure and HLA in healthy donors. Assay used: immunoSEQ multiplex PCR; TCRdb lists only in-frame clones, some missing. The sample lists fewer than 200,000 clones, nearly 90% occurring once. The sequenced material came from PBMCs. The receptor set was obtained from a young woman in good health and CMV-seropositive. CDR3s include the opening cysteine and the closing phenylalanine or tryptophan.

V gene	CDR3 protein
TRBV27	CASSLLGDEQYF
TRBV11-2	CASSFSSGRPGTGELFF
TRBV9	CASSPPAGGNEQFF
TRBV19	CASSTRQGNTEAFF
TRBV28	CASSTSGKSSYEQYF
TRBV9	CASSTGFSYEQYF
TRBV7-2	CASSLGEGQPQHF
TRBV6-6	CASGEGIEGAEAFF
TRBV7-2	CASSLLAVRTGELFF
TRBV28	CASRTPGLVETQYF
TRBV12-5	CASGFGSSYEQYF
TRBV4-3	CASSQIQGRGYTF
TRBV7-3	CASSLGTGGTETQYF
TRBV2	CASGAGLADNNEQFF
TRBV4-1	CASSHGRSYEQYF
TRBV10-3	CAISESAGQGNYGYTF
TRBV28	CASSSQGQSEKLFF
TRBV7-3	CASSFKAGGDEQYF
TRBV28	CASSYRENQPQHF
TRBV11-2	CASSFYTGDVGDGYTF
TRBV27	CASSSGGLGTQYF
TRBV10-3	CAISESRGATEAFF
TRBV29-1	CSVGLATSTDTQYF
TRBV30	CAWRVRRGNRTDTQYF
TRBV27	CASSLLGTSGRAIYYNEQFF
TRBV5-1	CASALDSNNEQFF
TRBV6-5	CASRFLAGGPDTQYF
TRBV29-1	CSVEKGGETQYF
TRBV5-1	CASSPYLAGARSYEQYF
TRBV5-6	CASSLGHLQETQYF
TRBV5-6	CASSLAGGDGTGELFF
TRBV6-5	CASSYSTLAATYEQYF
TRBV9	CASSALASYNEQFF
TRBV6-6	CASSSDRMSYEQYF
TRBV19	CASSRQVNQPQHF
TRBV2	CASTERLAGANVLTF
TRBV4-1	CASSQEGRRQTYEQYF
TRBV14	CASSFLVSTEAFF
TRBV20-1	CSANQGHEQFF
TRBV28	CASSFLSLTSGRGETQYF
TRBV27	CASRTRSQPQHF
TRBV6-6	CASSLSGRATGEQFF
TRBV15	CATSRDRQGGGELFF
TRBV21-1	CASSKAGGGYGYTF